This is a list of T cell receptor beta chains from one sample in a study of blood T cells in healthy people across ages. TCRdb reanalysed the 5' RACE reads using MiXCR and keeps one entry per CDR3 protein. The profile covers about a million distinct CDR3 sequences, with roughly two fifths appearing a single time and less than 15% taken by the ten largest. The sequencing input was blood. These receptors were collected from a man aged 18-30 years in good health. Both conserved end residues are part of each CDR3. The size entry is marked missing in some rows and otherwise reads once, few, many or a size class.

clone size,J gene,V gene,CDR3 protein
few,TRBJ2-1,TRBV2,CASSEARVLEQFF
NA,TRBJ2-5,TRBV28,CASTTRGRPQETQYF
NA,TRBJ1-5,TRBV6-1,CASNNQSQHF
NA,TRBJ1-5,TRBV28,CASSLFAFPGAPNQPQHF
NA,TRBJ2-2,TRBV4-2,CASSPHTGPSNTGELFF
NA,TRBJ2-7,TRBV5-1,CASSATPEQYF
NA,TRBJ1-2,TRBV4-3,CASSLRTADVQGYTF
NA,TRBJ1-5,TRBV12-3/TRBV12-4,CASRSEPVAGPQHF
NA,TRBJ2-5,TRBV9,CASSGEGKGEAGNEQYF
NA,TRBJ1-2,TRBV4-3,CASSHYQENYGYTF